This entry is about one T cell receptor (beta chain). Antigen specificity is unknown. The length of the CDR3 is 15 residues. V shed 6 bases, J shed 1 base, and the junction held 5 bases outside the gene matches. Germline assignment: CDR1 MRHNA and CDR2 SNTAGT. Sequencing was performed with immunoSEQ multiplex PCR; in TCRdb, only in-frame clones are kept and a portion is missing. The sample lists 95,000 to 150,000 clones; about 86% were seen once. The data were obtained in a study of PD-1 blockade in mismatch repair-deficient tumors. Study summary: Patients had around 11 mismatch repair-deficient cancer types and were previously treated and progressing. The study, taken as a whole, reports: Rapid post-treatment expansion, then contraction, generally preceding radiologic response, marked tumor-resident clones.

Mismatch repair deficiency was confirmed in all patients, by PCR or immunohistochemistry. The TCR-sequenced patients were a few responders to pembrolizumab. The chain carries TRBV6-4 and TRBJ2-3; 9 bases align to TRBD1. The sequenced sample was peripheral blood, obtained 44 weeks after starting pembrolizumab. This TCR derives from an adult with mismatch repair-deficient cancer. The CDR3 sequence is CASSPDRGGTDTQYF. CDR3 in DNA: TGTGCCAGCAGCCCGGACAGGGGAGGCACAGATACGCAGTATTTT.